This TCR beta chain was identified in a study of T cell responses to AZD1222 COVID-19 vaccine. Sequenced by immunoSEQ multiplex PCR; TCRdb stores in-frame clones only, minus some. The sample lists some 150,000 clones, 90% occurring once. Of note for this clone: Its antigen is currently unknown.

The germline V gene has CDR1 SNHLY and CDR2 FYNNEI. CDR3 length: 15 residues. The V and J ends lost 6 bases and 5 bases, in that order; junction bases with no gene match: 10. General study points: It should be noted that donors were predominantly white British and more often female, and clonal diversity was possibly underestimated.

This TCR was recovered from an adult who received the AZD1222 COVID-19 vaccine. Sequencing used peripheral blood, obtained 28 days after the second AZD1222 dose. This rearrangement joins TRBV2 to TRBJ2-5, with 9 bases lining up with TRBD2. The DNA for the CDR3 is TGTGCCAGCAGGGCCGATACTAGCGGGTCGGAGACCCAGTACTTC. Translating gives CASRADTSGSETQYF.